The source of this T cell receptor (beta chain) is a study of brain T cells in children with intractable seizures. General study findings and limits: Absence of clones before surgery may stem from lower sequencing depth.

With regard to this clone: Its antigen remains unknown.

CDR1 and CDR2 from the germline V gene are MNHEY and SVGAGI. Trimming removed 6 bases at V and 0 bases at J, with 12 bases between. The CDR3 runs 15 residues. Surgery cases with the highest brain T cell transcript signatures were chosen for sequencing. Generated by immunoSEQ multiplex PCR, the TCRdb table keeps only in-frame clones and is missing some. The sample holds some 76,000 clones, under 95% seen once. The chain carries TRBV6-5 and TRBJ1-3; possible D gene TRBD1, 6 bases. The source was peripheral blood, collected at surgery. The sequence came from a boy under two years old with tuberous sclerosis and intractable seizures. The CDR3 reads CASRDSPSSGNTIYF. The CDR3 DNA sequence: TGTGCCAGCAGGGACAGCCCAAGCTCTGGAAACACCATATATTTT.